This TCR beta chain was sequenced for a study of graft-versus-host responses after intestinal transplantation. Study conclusions and caveats: Recipient marrow harbored GvH clones, some of which surfaced first in ileum or blood. Peak circulating GvH clone levels were associated with early post-transplant HvG declines.

The table came from immunoSEQ multiplex PCR; TCRdb's copy has only in-frame clones and leaves some out. The sample has some 27,000 clones, over 85% seen once. The CDR3 sequence is 14 residues long. The V end lost 2 bases, the J end lost 4 bases, and 11 bases lay between the germline ends. CDR1 is SGHAT and CDR2 is FQNNGV in the germline V gene. As regards this clone: The antigen remains unidentified.

The specimen comprised PBMCs, sampled roughly 29 days after intestinal transplant. The rearrangement joins TRBV11-2 to TRBJ1-1, with D perhaps matching TRBD1 (5 bases). The receptor was derived from a human patient who received an intestinal transplant, so some T cells may come from the graft donor. The CDR3 DNA reads as TGTGCCAGCAGCTTATCAGCAAGGGGCACTGAAGCTTTCTTT. Translating it yields CASSLSARGTEAFF.